A single sample gave rise to the 2 T cell receptor beta chains below, sequenced in a study of OX40 agonist ivuxolimab in advanced cancers. This table comes from immunoSEQ multiplex PCR, and its TCRdb copy is limited to in-frame clones, with some not included. The sample holds about 85,000 clones, 80% to 90% seen once. Material: CD4+ or CD8+ T cells sorted from blood, obtained in a trial of the OX40 agonist ivuxolimab. Source of these receptors: an adult with an advanced solid tumor such as melanoma, head and neck, liver or kidney cancer.

The chain uses TRBV10-3 and TRBJ2-7; tentatively, D is TRBD1 or TRBD2 (6 bases each). Trimming shortened V by 4 bases and J by 3 bases, and 13 bases separated the two germline ends. The CDR3 is 14 residues long. Germline CDR1 and CDR2: ENHRY and SYGVKD. The CDR3 spells CAISGGDTFYEQYF. The CDR3 region has the DNA TGTGCCATCAGTGGCGGGGACACCTTCTACGAGCAGTACTTC.

The rearrangement joins TRBV27 to TRBJ2-3; no clear D gene. The ends were cut back, 2 bases at V and 1 base at J, with 7 bases in the middle. Per germline, CDR1 MNHEY and CDR2 SMNVEV (reference sequence). This CDR3 is 14 amino acids long. The CDR3 DNA sequence: TGTGCCAGCAGTTTACTGTTTGGCACAGATACGCAGTATTTT. Translating gives CASSLLFGTDTQYF.